This entry features one TCR beta chain sequence. This specimen comes from a study of sequential checkpoint blockade in melanoma. Study details: Each arm's sequence ended with maintenance nivolumab.

This CDR3 is 13 amino acids long. CDR1 and CDR2 (germline): KGHSH, LQKENI. Trimming took off 0 bases at V and 3 bases at J, with 6 bases between the two ends. The treatment was: randomized to nivolumab then ipilimumab (arm A) or the reverse (arm B). None of the patients previously received DNA-damaging chemotherapy. From thawed PBMCs, live CD3+CD8+ cells negative for CD19 and CD56 were sorted. Only in-frame clones appear in the TCRdb table, and some are missing; sequencing was by immunoSEQ multiplex PCR. There are some 20,000 clones in the sample; around 80% occur only once, and 27% lies in the top ten.

This specimen consisted of CD8+ T cells sorted from blood (inferred from file names), obtained from a patient given nivolumab and ipilimumab in sequence. The chain employs TRBV18 and TRBJ2-7, with D tentatively TRBD2 (5 bases). The sequence derives from a human donor with melanoma. CDR3 in amino acids: CASSPPEDYEQYF. In DNA, the CDR3 is TGTGCCAGCTCACCACCGGAGGACTACGAGCAGTACTTC.